A selection of T cell receptor beta chains follows, all from one sample in a study of shared clonotypes between healthy human individuals. Libraries were prepared by immunoSEQ multiplex PCR; TCRdb keeps only in-frame clonotypes and omits some of them. The table shows roughly 1 million clones, with under 80% occurring only once. Sequencing used memory CD4+ T cells sorted from blood. Every receptor here comes from a man aged 18 to 35 in good health. Each CDR3 is given with its conserved first and last residue. The D gene is left open where the match is weak. The size field is filled for only some rows; it gives once, few, many or a size class.

V gene	clone size	J gene	D gene	CDR3 DNA	CDR3 protein
TRBV13	.	TRBJ1-2	.	TGTGCCAGCAGCTTTCAGGGTACCTATGGCTACACCTTC	CASSFQGTYGYTF
TRBV19	few	TRBJ1-6	TRBD1	TGTGCCAGTAGTGAGGGACAGGCAAATTCACCCCTCCACTTT	CASSEGQANSPLHF
TRBV30	once	TRBJ2-1	.	TGTGCCTGGAGTTCAGGTTTCGCCTTTGTTGAGCAGTTCTTC	CAWSSGFAFVEQFF
TRBV7-8	few	TRBJ1-1	.	TGTGCCAGCAGCCTCTTACGAGACACTGAAGCTTTCTTT	CASSLLRDTEAFF
TRBV5-1	.	TRBJ1-1	.	TGCGCCAGCAGCTTGGTTGCCTTGAACACTGAAGCTTTCTTT	CASSLVALNTEAFF
TRBV28	.	TRBJ1-5	.	TGTGCCAGCAGTTTAGAGGGGCGCTTCACGAGCAATCAGCCCCAGCATTTT	CASSLEGRFTSNQPQHF
TRBV19	.	TRBJ2-6	.	TGTGCCAGTAGTATACAGGGTACTGGGGCCAACGTCCTGACTTTC	CASSIQGTGANVLTF
TRBV30	.	TRBJ1-2	.	TGTGCCTGGAGCCCCGGGAACTCCTATGGCTACACCTTC	CAWSPGNSYGYTF
TRBV5-1	.	TRBJ2-3	TRBD2	TGCGCCAGCAGCCCGCAAGGTATTGGCGGGAGAAAAGATACGCAGTATTTT	CASSPQGIGGRKDTQYF
TRBV7-8	.	TRBJ2-5	.	TGTGCCAGCAGCTTAGCGCTCCCTCGTAGAGGGGACGAGACCCAGTACTTC	CASSLALPRRGDETQYF
TRBV9	.	TRBJ1-1	.	TGTGCCAGCAGCGTAGCTATGAACACTGAAGCTTTCTTT	CASSVAMNTEAFF
TRBV30	once	TRBJ1-2	TRBD1	TGTGCCTGGAGTCCCCCCGGGACAGTCGATAGCTACACCTTC	CAWSPPGTVDSYTF
TRBV7-9	.	TRBJ1-3	.	TGTGCCAGCAGTTCCCTGGCTGGAAACACCATATATTTT	CASSSLAGNTIYF
TRBV28	.	TRBJ2-7	.	TGTGCCAGCAGTTTTGGCGGCCTCTACGAGCAGTACTTC	CASSFGGLYEQYF
TRBV7-2	.	TRBJ1-5	TRBD1	TGTGCCAGCAGCTCTGGACAGGGCTATAGAGGCAATCAGCCCCAGCATTTT	CASSSGQGYRGNQPQHF
TRBV9	.	TRBJ1-2	.	TGTGCCAGCAGCGCCGGACTGGGGGAGGGTGGCTACACCTTC	CASSAGLGEGGYTF
TRBV5-1	.	TRBJ2-5	.	TGCGCCAGCAGCTTGCTCGGACGTGACCAAGGGACCCAGTACTTC	CASSLLGRDQGTQYF
TRBV10-3	.	TRBJ1-1	.	TGTGCCATCAGTGTCTTTGGGTTCGGTGAAGCTTTCTTT	CAISVFGFGEAFF
TRBV19	.	TRBJ2-7	.	TGTGCCAGTACTCCGGCGATATTCTCCTACGAGCAGTACTTC	CASTPAIFSYEQYF
TRBV9	.	TRBJ2-1	TRBD1	TGTGCCAGCAGCCCAAGACAGGGGAGCAATGAGCAGTTCTTC	CASSPRQGSNEQFF
TRBV6-1	.	TRBJ2-7	.	TGTGCCAGCAGTGAAGCCCCTCACCCCTGGGAGCAGTACTTC	CASSEAPHPWEQYF
TRBV11-3	.	TRBJ2-1	TRBD2	TGTGCCAGCAGCTTAGAGGCTAGCGGGAGTTTGGGTGAGCAGTTCTTC	CASSLEASGSLGEQFF